This record looks at one T cell receptor (beta chain) sequence and its context. Its antigen is still unknown. The data derive from a study of T cell responses to AZD1222 COVID-19 vaccine. Study observations and caveats: Only a handful of AZD1222 recipients, roughly 6 in all, had baseline seropositivity. A mostly white British donor set with more females was recruited, and clonal diversity was possibly underestimated. It was only after the peak T cell response that any repertoires were sampled.

The study pooled second doses at about 4 or about 12 weeks. The germline CDR1 and CDR2 sequences are MNHNS and SASEGT. This CDR3 has 15 amino acids. V was trimmed by 3 bases and J by 8 bases, leaving 16 bases between them. Generated by immunoSEQ multiplex PCR, the TCRdb table keeps only in-frame clones and is missing some. The sample lists about 110,000 clones, approximately 90% seen once, with about 15% in the top ten. The rearrangement uses TRBV6-1 and TRBJ1-4; D might be TRBD1 (6 bases). Here the sequenced sample was peripheral blood, taken 28 days after the second AZD1222 dose. The TCR originated in an adult who received the AZD1222 COVID-19 vaccine. CDR3 in amino acids: CASSDNQGPVEKLFF. The CDR3 nucleotides are TGTGCCAGCAGTGACAACCAGGGGCCTGTAGAAAAACTGTTTTTT.